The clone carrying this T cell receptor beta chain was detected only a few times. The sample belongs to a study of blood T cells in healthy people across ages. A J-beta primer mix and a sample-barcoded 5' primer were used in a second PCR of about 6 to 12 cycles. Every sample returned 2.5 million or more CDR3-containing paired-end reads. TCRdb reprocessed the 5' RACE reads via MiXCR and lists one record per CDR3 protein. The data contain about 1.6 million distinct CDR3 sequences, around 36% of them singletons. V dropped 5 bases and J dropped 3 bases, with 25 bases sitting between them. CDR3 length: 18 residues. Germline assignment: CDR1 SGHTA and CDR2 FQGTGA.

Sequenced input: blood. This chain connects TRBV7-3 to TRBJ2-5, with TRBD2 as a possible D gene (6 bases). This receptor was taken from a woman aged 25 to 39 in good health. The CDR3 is CASSPTPTGGKSKETQYF. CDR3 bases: TGTGCCAGCAGCCCAACTCCAACGGGCGGGAAGTCCAAAGAGACCCAGTACTTC.